This T cell receptor (beta chain) was captured in a study of blood T cell repertoires in COVID-19. Overall study context: Sites across the United States, Italy and Spain contributed samples from acute and convalescent COVID-19.

As processed by the authors: Amplification of reference gene primers was used by the study to estimate nucleated cell counts. The data were produced by immunoSEQ multiplex PCR, yet TCRdb's version contains in-frame clones alone and is incomplete. V and J calls and clone size are as listed in that table; D and trimming were resolved from the DNA. The sample holds 150,000 to 200,000 clones, around 84% seen once. Germline V gene sequence: CDR1 SGHTA, CDR2 FQGTGA. The CDR3 is 18 residues long. The ends were cut back, 4 bases at V and 0 bases at J, with 21 bases in the middle. This clone was detected only once.

The clonotype was recovered from a man between 45 and 60 years old with active or convalescent COVID-19. The sample was peripheral blood. The chain carries TRBV7-3 and TRBJ1-2; D possibly corresponds to TRBD1 (6 bases). The CDR3 DNA follows: TGTGCCAGCAGCTCTAGGGGGGGACAAAAAGGGTCTAACTATGGCTACACCTTC. Translation: CASSSRGGQKGSNYGYTF.